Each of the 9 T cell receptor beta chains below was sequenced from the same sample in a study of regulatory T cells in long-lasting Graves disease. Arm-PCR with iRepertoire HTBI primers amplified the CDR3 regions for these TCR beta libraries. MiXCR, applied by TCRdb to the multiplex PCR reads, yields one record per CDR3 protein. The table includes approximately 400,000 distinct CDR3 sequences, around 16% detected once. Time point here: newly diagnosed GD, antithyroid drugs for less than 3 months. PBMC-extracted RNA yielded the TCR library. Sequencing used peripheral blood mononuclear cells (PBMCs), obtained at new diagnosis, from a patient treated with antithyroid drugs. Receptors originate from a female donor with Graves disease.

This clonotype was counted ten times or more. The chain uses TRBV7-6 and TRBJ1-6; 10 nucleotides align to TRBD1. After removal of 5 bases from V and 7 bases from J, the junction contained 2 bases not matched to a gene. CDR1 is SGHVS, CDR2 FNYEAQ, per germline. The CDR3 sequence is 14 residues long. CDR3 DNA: TGTGCCAGCAGCAGGGACAGGGGCAATTCACCCCTCCACTTT. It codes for CASSRDRGNSPLHF. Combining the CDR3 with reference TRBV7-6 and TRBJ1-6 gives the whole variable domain GAGVSQSPRYKVTKRGQDVALRCDPISGHVSLYWYRQALGQGPEFLTYFNYEAQQDKSGLPNDRFSAERPEGSISTLTIQRTEQRDSAMYRCASSRDRGNSPLHFGNGTRLTVT.

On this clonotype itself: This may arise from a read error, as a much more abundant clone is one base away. The CDR3 here is CASNPTGRDNEQFF. The CDR3 DNA reads as TGTGCCAGCAATCCGACAGGGAGGGACAATGAGCAGTTCTTC. The chain is built from TRBV28 and TRBJ2-1, with D perhaps given as TRBD1 or TRBD2 (7 bases each). With 7 bases removed from V and 5 bases from J, the gap between germline ends came to 15 bases. This CDR3 comprises 14 residues. The V gene's germline CDR1 is MDHEN and CDR2 SYDVKM.

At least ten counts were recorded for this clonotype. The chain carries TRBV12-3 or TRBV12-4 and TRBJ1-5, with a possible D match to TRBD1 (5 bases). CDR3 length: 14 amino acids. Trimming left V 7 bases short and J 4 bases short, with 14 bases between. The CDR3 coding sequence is TGTGCCAGCACCCAGGGCTATCTGAATCAGCCCCAGCATTTT. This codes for CASTQGYLNQPQHF.

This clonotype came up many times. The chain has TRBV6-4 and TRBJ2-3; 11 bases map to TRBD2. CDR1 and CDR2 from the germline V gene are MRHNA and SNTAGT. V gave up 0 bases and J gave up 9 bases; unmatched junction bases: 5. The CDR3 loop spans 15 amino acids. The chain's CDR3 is CASSDSLAGGRTQYF. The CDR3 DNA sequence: TGTGCCAGCAGTGACTCGCTAGCGGGGGGCCGAACGCAGTATTTT.

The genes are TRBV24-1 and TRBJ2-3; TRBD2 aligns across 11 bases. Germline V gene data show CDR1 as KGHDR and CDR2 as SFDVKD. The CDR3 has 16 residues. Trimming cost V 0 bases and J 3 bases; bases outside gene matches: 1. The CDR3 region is CATSDLTSGSTDTQYF. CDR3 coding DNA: TGTGCCACCAGTGATTTGACTAGCGGGAGTACAGATACGCAGTATTTT.

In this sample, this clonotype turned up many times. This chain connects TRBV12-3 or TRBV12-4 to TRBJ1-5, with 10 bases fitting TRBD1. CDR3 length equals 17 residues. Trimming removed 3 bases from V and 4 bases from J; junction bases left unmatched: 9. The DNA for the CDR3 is TGTGCCAGCAGTTTGGGACAGGGGTTTCGTCGAAATCAGCCCCAGCATTTT. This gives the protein CASSLGQGFRRNQPQHF.

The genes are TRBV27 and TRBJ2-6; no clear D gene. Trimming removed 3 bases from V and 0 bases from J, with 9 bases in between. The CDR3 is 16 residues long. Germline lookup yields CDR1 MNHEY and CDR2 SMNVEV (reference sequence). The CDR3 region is CASSFVPTSGANVLTF. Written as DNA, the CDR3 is TGTGCCAGCAGTTTTGTTCCGACCTCTGGGGCCAACGTCCTGACTTTC.

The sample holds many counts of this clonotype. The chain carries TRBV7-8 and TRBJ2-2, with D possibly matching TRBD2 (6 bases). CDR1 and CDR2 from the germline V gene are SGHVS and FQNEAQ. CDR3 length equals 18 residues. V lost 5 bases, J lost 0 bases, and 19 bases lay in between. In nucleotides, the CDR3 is TGTGCCAGCAGCCCGAGCCGTTGGGGGAGGTCGAACACCGGGGAGCTGTTTTTT. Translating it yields CASSPSRWGRSNTGELFF.

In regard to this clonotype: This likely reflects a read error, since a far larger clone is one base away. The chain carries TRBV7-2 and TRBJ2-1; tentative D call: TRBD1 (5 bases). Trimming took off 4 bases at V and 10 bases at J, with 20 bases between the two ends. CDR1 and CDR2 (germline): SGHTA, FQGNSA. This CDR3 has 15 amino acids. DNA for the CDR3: TGTGCCAGCAGCTCGCTCATTAAAAGGGGCTACGAGCAGTTCTTC. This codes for CASSSLIKRGYEQFF.